One and the same sample provided the 15 T cell receptor beta chains below, sequenced in a study of T-cell memory formation after mild COVID-19. One entry per CDR3 protein, called by TCRdb with MiXCR from the 5' RACE reads. The sample comprises approximately 400,000 distinct CDR3 sequences, roughly 18% of which are singletons, and 20% to 25% rests with the top ten. Sequencing was done on a sample of PBMCs or a T cell subset sorted from them (not recorded which). The origin of the receptors is a man aged 18 to 30 who had mild COVID-19 (a few samples of this study predate the infection). Cell type and time point are not known.

This clonotype showed up just a few times. The rearrangement joins TRBV7-2 to TRBJ2-3; possible D gene TRBD2, 6 bases. This CDR3 spans 17 amino acids. The germline gives CDR1 SGHTA, CDR2 FQGNSA. Trimming cost V 3 bases and J 2 bases, with 18 bases left between them. The CDR3 reads CASSFHGRGSLTDTQYF. The CDR3 DNA follows: TGTGCCAGCAGCTTCCATGGGCGGGGTTCGCTCACAGATACGCAGTATTTT.

The chain links TRBV6-5 to TRBJ1-3, with D hard to call. V lost 0 bases and J 4 bases, leaving 25 bases between the germline ends. Looked up from germline, CDR1 is MNHEY and CDR2 is SVGAGI. This CDR3 is 20 amino acids long. The CDR3 bases are TGTGCCAGCAGTTACTCGATAAGCCGGGTGCGGGGTGCGGGAGGAAACACCATATATTTT. It translates to CASSYSISRVRGAGGNTIYF.

The chain employs TRBV4-1 and TRBJ2-5; the D gene is possibly TRBD2 (6 bases). The V end lost 1 base, the J end lost 6 bases, and 12 bases lay between the germline ends. CDR1 is MGHRA, CDR2 YSYEKL, per germline. CDR3 size: 14 residues. The CDR3 nucleotides are TGCGCCAGCAGCCAAGTAGTCGGGGGTCAGACCCAGTACTTC. Translating it yields CASSQVVGGQTQYF.

The chain has TRBV12-3 or TRBV12-4 and TRBJ2-1; 9 bases line up with TRBD2. This CDR3 region has 15 residues. Unmatched junction bases numbered 16, after V lost 5 bases and J lost 14 bases. The CDR3 DNA reads TGTGCCAGCAGTGGCTACGAAAGCGGGAGGACCTGGGAGTTCTTC. Translating it yields CASSGYESGRTWEFF.

This chain joins TRBV7-9 and TRBJ1-1; D gene unclear. CDR1 and CDR2 (germline): SEHNR, FQNEAQ (reference sequence). The CDR3 is 15 residues long. V was clipped by 1 base and J by 1 base, with 10 bases between them. CDR3 sequence (DNA): TGTGCCAGCAGCTTAGTACGGCAGCCGAACACTGAAGCTTTCTTT. Protein sequence: CASSLVRQPNTEAFF.

The V gene is TRBV5-1, the J gene TRBJ1-5, with D unclear. Germline CDR1 is SGHRS and CDR2 is YFSETQ. Trimming left V 0 bases short and J 1 base short, with 8 bases between. CDR3 length: 15 residues. The CDR3 region has the DNA TGCGCCAGCAGCTTGGCCGGGCGGAGCAATCAGCCCCAGCATTTT. Its protein is CASSLAGRSNQPQHF.

The sample holds many counts of this clonotype. J is TRBJ2-1 and V is TRBV19, with TRBD2 matching over 13 bases. Trimming removed 5 bases from V and 9 bases from J; junction bases left unmatched: 19. The CDR3 consists of 19 residues. Germline-derived CDR1 and CDR2 are LNHDA and SQIVND (reference sequence). CDR3 coding DNA: TGTGCCAGTAGTCCCAACCCCTTGACTAGCGGGGGGAGTGTTGGTGAGCAGTTCTTC. This codes for CASSPNPLTSGGSVGEQFF.

This clonotype was seen a handful of times. The chain combines TRBV30 with TRBJ1-5, with D uncertain. The V end was cut by 2 bases, the J end by 5 bases, with 10 bases between. This CDR3 has 13 amino acids. Per the germline V gene, CDR1 is GTSNPN and CDR2 is SVGIG (reference sequence). CDR3 nucleotide sequence: TGTGCCTGGAGTATACGGACCGATCAGCCCCAGCATTTT. Translating it yields CAWSIRTDQPQHF.

This clonotype was found a few times. The genes are TRBV14 and TRBJ2-2; no clear D. Germline values: CDR1 SGHDN, CDR2 FVKESK. The CDR3 is 14 residues long. Trimming cost V 0 bases and J 6 bases, with 8 bases left between them. The CDR3 region is CASSQDNPPGELFF. CDR3 DNA sequence: TGTGCCAGCAGCCAAGACAACCCTCCCGGGGAGCTGTTTTTT.

This clonotype was detected a few times. J is TRBJ2-7 and V is TRBV7-9; D possibly matches TRBD1 or TRBD2 (5 bases each). Deletions cut 4 bases from V and 0 bases from J, with 13 bases between. Germline CDR1 is SEHNR and CDR2 is FQNEAQ (reference sequence). This CDR3 comprises 15 residues. CDR3 nucleotide sequence: TGTGCCAGCAGCTCCCAAGGGGAGAGCTCCTACGAGCAGTACTTC. Translation: CASSSQGESSYEQYF.

This clonotype was observed a handful of times. V usage is TRBV25-1 and J usage is TRBJ2-7; the match to TRBD1 covers 8 bases. In germline, CDR1 is MGHDK, CDR2 SYGVNS. With 2 bases clipped from V and 4 bases from J, the junction kept 7 bases outside the gene matches. The CDR3 has 15 residues. CDR3 residues: CASSETGQGWYEQYF. The CDR3 bases are TGTGCCAGCAGTGAAACCGGACAGGGATGGTACGAGCAGTACTTC.

This clonotype was seen only a few times. This chain joins TRBV9 and TRBJ1-1, with a weak D call TRBD1 (5 bases). This CDR3 is built from 14 residues. V was clipped by 4 bases and J by 1 base, with 11 bases between them. Germline CDR1 reads SGDLS; CDR2 reads YYNGEE. The CDR3 sequence is CASSTMGTNTEAFF. DNA of the CDR3: TGTGCCAGCAGCACGATGGGGACGAACACTGAAGCTTTCTTT.

The V and J genes are TRBV12-5 and TRBJ1-1; D may be TRBD1 (5 bases). CDR3 length equals 14 residues. Germline CDR1 and CDR2: LGHNT and FRNRAP. V lost 2 bases and J 6 bases, leaving 13 bases between the germline ends. CDR3 in amino acids: CASGLLGGEAEAFF. The CDR3 DNA sequence: TGTGCTAGTGGTTTGCTCGGGGGGGAGGCTGAAGCTTTCTTT.

This clonotype was found many times. The chain is built from TRBV11-2 and TRBJ1-2; perhaps TRBD1 as D (6 bases). The germline CDR1 and CDR2 sequences are SGHAT and FQNNGV. V was cut by 3 bases and J by 6 bases, with 8 bases left in between. The CDR3 is 12 residues long. The DNA of the CDR3 is TGTGCCAGCAGCTTTTCAGGGGATGGCTACACCTTC. As protein: CASSFSGDGYTF.

The chain joins TRBV20-1 to TRBJ2-5; D may match TRBD1 or TRBD2 (5 bases each). CDR1 and CDR2 from the germline V gene are DFQATT and SNEGSKA (reference sequence). V was shortened by 6 bases and J by 7 bases, with 18 bases between the two germline ends. CDR3 size: 13 residues. CDR3 in DNA: TGCAGTGCAACTTTGGGGGTGATAGCGACCCAGTACTTC. As protein: CSATLGVIATQYF.